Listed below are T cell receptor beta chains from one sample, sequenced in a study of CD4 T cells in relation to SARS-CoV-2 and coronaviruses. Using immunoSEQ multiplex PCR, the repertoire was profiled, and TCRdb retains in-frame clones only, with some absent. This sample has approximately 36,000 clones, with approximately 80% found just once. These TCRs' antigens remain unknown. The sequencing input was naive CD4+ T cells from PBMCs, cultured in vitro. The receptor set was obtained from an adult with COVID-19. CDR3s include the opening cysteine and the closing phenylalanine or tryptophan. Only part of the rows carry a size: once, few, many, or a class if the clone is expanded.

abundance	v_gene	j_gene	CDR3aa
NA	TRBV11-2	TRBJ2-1	CASSLAPLAGGINEQFF
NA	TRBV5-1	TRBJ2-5	CASSSGGPVETQYF
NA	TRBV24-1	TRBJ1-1	CATSHAGQGVAEAFF
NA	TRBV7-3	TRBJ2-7	CASSSRTESSYEQYF
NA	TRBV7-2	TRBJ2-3	CASSLRLAKTDTQYF
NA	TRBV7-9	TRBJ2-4	CASSPPENIQYF
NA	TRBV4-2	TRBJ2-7	CASSQGWAGAGASNEQYF
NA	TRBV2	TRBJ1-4	CATDRGQDEKLFF
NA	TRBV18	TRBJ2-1	CASSPPGNEQFF
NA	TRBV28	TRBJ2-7	CASSLMGASGSDYEQYF
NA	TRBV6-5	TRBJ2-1	CASSWGGQQFF
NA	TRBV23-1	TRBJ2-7	CASILAQPYEQYF
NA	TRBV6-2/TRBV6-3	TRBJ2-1	CASSYGDNEQFF
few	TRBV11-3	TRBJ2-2	CASSFLTGELFF
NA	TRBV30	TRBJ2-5	CAWSGMHETQYF
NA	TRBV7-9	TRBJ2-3	CASSHTGDLHYF
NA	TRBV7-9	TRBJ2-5	CASSLPLWTGRVEETQYF
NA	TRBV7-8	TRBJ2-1	CASSLGLAGYNEQFF
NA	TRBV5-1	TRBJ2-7	CASSFEGSYEQYF
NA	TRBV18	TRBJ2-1	CASSSRLDYNEQFF
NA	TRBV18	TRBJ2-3	CASSRLADTQYF
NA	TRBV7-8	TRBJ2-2	CASSVWREESDTGELFF
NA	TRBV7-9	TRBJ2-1	CASRQLIGLAGGYNEQFF
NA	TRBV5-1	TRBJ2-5	CASSLKSDQETQYF
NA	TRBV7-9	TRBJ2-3	CASSPGRLAGDVDTQYF
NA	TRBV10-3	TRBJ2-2	CAISESVRGSGTGELFF
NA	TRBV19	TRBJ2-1	CASSIAPSSLNEQFF
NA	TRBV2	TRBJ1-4	CASSRDRPTNEKLFF
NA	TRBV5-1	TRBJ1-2	CASSLERQGAFYGYTF
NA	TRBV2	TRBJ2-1	CASRPNLYNEQFF
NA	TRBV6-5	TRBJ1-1	CASSYRTHGKAFF
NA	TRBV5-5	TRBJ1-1	CASSLARDSGGTFF
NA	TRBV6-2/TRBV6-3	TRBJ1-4	CASSHIATNEKLFF
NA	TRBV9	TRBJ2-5	CASSEVRTYRGETQYF
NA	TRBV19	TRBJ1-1	CASSIRGGVGTEAFF
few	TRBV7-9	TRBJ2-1	CASSFSGTSGGYNEQFF
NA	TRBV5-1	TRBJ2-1	CASSRGLADYNEQFF
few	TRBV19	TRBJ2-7	CASTPSLSRRAYEQYF
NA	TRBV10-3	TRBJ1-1	CAISESTALGPIYF
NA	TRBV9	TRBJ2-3	CASSVRSTDTQYF
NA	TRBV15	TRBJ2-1	CATSRDANTYNEQFF
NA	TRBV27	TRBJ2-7	CASSRRGSYEQYF
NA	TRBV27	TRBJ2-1	CASSKAGPSSYNEQFF
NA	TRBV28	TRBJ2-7	CASSRPVAYEQYF
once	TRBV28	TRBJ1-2	CVVGAPGYTF
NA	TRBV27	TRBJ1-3	CASSSQGLVGGNTIYF
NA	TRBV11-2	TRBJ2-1	CASSRVRDYGSKYEQFF
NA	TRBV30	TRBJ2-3	CAWSPNADTDTQYF
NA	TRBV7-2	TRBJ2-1	CASSLALAGVGNEQFF
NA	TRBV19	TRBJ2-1	CASRPQAGDNYNEQFF
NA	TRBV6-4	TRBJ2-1	CASSDLGESNEQFF
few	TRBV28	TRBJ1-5	CASSFGTGARSNQPQHF
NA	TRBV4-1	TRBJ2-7	CASGPSVGGGEQYF